Given below is one T cell receptor beta chain in context. The data belong to a study of T cell changes during pregnancy in multiple sclerosis. The CDR3 totals 13 residues. Germline CDR1 is SGHVS and CDR2 is FNYEAQ. V was cut by 2 bases and J by 5 bases, with 7 bases left in between. Measured with immunoSEQ multiplex PCR; TCRdb has only the in-frame clones, and not every one. Seen here are fewer than 70,000 clones, around nine tenths observed once, and the top ten hold 5.3%. Sequencing was performed on peripheral blood from another person, used as feeder cells. This TCR derives from a human donor whose cells served as feeder cells for cultures in a pregnancy study. V is TRBV7-6 and J is TRBJ1-5; no clear D. CDR3 sequence reads: CASSLSRYQPQHF. The CDR3 DNA follows: TGTGCCAGCAGCTTAAGCCGATATCAGCCCCAGCATTTT. Based on the CDR3 plus reference TRBV7-6 and TRBJ1-5, the full variable domain is GAGVSQSPRYKVTKRGQDVALRCDPISGHVSLYWYRQALGQGPEFLTYFNYEAQQDKSGLPNDRFSAERPEGSISTLTIQRTEQRDSAMYRCASSLSRYQPQHFGDGTRLSIL.